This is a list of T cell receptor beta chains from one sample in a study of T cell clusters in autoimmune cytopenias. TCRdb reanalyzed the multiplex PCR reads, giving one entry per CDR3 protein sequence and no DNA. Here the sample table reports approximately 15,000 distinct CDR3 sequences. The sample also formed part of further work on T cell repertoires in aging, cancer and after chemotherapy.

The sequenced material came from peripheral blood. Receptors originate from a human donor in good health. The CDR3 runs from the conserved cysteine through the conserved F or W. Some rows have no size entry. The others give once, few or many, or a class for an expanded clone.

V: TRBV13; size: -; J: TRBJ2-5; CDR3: CASSFSETQYF
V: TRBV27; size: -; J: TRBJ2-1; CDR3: CASSVGTSGYNEQFF
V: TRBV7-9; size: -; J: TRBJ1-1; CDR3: CASSEVSTEAFF
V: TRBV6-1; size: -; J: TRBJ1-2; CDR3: CASSRTGTNYGYTF
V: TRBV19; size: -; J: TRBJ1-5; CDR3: CASSTPQGGGQPQHF
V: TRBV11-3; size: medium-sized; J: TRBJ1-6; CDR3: CASSSRTVGTSPLHF
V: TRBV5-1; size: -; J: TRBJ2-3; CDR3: CASSFMGGGADTQYF
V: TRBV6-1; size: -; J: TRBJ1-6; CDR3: CASSEGTAYNSPLHF
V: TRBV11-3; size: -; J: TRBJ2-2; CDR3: CASRQGLQNTGELFF
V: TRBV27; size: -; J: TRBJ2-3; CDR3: CASSLWGREDTQYF
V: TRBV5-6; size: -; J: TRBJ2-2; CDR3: CASSGGDGELFF
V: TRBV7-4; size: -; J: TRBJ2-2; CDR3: CASSLDRGGELFF
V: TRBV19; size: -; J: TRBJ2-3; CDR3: CASNLAGARRDTQYF
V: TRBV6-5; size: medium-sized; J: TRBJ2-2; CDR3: CASSLSGRVTGELFF
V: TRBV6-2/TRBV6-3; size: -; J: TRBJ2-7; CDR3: CASTVIGGTEQYF
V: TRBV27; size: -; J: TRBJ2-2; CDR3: CASSWGRGAGELFF
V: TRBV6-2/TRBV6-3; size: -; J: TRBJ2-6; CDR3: CASSRPGQYPSGANVLTF
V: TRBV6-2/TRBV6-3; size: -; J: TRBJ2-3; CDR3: CASSYDRGLRGLHTQYF
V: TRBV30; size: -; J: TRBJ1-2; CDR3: CAGPRANYGYTF
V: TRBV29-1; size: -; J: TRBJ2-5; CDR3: CSHGGLAGSRETQYF
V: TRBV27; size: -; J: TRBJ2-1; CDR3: CASRPDGALNEQFF
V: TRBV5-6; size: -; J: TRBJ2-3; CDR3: CASSLRQRTDTQYF
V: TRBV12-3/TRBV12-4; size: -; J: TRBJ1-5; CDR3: CASSPSRGTGDQPQHF
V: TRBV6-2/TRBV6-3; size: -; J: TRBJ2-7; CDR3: CASTSTATYEQYF
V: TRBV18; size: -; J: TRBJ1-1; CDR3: CASSPMGPEAFF
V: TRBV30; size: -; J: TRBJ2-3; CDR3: CAWTYLADTQYF
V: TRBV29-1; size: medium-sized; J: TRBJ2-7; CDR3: CSGKGLAYEQYF
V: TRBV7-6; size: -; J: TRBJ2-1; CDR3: CASSSSDWEPYNEQFF
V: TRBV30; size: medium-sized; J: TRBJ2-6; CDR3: CAWSSQDSGANVLTF
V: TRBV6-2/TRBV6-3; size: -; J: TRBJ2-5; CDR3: CASRKTAQETQYF
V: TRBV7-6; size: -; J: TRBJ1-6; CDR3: CASSFQGTVNSPLHF
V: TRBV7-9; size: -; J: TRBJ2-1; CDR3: CASSSIGYNEQFF
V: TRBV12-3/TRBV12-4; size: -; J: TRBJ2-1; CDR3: CASSAARRLPYNEQFF
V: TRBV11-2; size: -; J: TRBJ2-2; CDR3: CASSSFLAGELFF
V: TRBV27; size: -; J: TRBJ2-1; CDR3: CASSGGGGYNEQFF
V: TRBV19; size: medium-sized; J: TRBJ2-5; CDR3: CASSRLAGKGETQYF
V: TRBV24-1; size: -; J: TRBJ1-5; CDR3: CATSGPGARGNQPQHF
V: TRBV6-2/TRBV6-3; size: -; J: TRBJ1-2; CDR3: CASSYGPGQGSIGTF
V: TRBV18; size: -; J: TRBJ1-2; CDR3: CASSPGGARGYTF
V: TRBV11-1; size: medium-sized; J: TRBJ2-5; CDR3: CASSLAGQGRVAQYF
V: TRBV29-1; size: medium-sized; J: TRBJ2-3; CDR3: CSVGGPGGGRRDTQYF
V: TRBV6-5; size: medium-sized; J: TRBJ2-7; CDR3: CAATKLAGANEQYF
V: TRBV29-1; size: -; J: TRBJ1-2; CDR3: CSVFPTGRGGYTF
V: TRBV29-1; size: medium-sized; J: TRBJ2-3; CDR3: CSVEDGRDTQYF
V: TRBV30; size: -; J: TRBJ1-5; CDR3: CAWSVPGTGGNQPQHF
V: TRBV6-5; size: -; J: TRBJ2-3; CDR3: CASSSSGPQYF
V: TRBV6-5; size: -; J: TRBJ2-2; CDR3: CASSAPYRASTGELFF
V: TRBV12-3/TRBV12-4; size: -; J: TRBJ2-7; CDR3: CASSSLGLGSYEQYF
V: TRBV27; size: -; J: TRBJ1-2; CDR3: CASSPDWGGVGYTF
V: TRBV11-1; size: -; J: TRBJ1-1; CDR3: CASSPRLGGTEAFF
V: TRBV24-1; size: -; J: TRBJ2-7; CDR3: CATSAAPGLAGKRGSYEQYF
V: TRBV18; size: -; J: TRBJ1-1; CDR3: CASSPGGTGVGTEAFF
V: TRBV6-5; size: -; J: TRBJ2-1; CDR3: CASRGLAEYNEQFF
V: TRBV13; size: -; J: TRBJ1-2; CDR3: CASSSRDRDIIYGYTF
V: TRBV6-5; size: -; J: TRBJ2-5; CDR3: CASSRTGSEGETQYF
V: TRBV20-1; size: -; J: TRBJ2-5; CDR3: CSARDLMTRGETQYF
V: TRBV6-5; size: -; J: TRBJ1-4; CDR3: CASRRRPQGLNEKLFF
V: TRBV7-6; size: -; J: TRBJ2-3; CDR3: CASSSSSGFNTDTQYF
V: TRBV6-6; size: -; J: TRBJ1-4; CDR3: CASRGDNEKLFF
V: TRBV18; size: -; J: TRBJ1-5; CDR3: CASSEGRDNQPQHF